This TCR beta chain comes out of a study of CD8 T cells in ankylosing spondylitis (dated by TCRdb to between 2016 and 2019). In terms of the full investigation: The study set out to find disease-linked TCR variants by profiling T cell receptor beta repertoires in ankylosing spondylitis patients and healthy donors. The whole study cohort included about a hundred healthy donors and over 20 ankylosing spondylitis patients. Peripheral blood samples were taken, and synovial fluid was additionally collected from ankylosing spondylitis patients.

Sequencing was carried out with an Illumina HiSeq 2500. TCR beta libraries were prepared by quantitative 5'-RACE with molecular barcodes. The authors processed their data as follows. Disease-linked TCR variants were identified with a new computational method built on a probabilistic model of VDJ rearrangement. TCRdb reprocessed the public reads (quality trimming at Q25 with fastp, clone calling with MiXCR) and kept in-frame beta chains. Rows are combined by CDR3 protein, so each entry shows the most common genes and DNA. The V and J calls were determined by TCRdb, not by the authors. This sample holds about 260,000 distinct CDR3 sequences; roughly 20% were observed only once. The ten top clones hold around 8% of the sample. The investigation overall reported the following: A TCR beta motif made up of several highly homologous amino acid variants appeared to be characteristic of blood from ankylosing spondylitis patients. The disease-linked clones had a CD8+ phenotype and were found at relatively low frequencies in peripheral blood. Some of the motif variants had been reported before in the synovial fluid and blood of reactive arthritis patients, a finding that suggests common disease-initiation mechanisms. The disease-linked clones were reported to be significantly enriched in matched synovial fluid samples from ankylosing spondylitis patients.

There are 18 amino acids in the CDR3, from cysteine to phenylalanine inclusive. The only DNA kept is the CDR3, 54 bases in frame from the first base. The germline V gene supplies CDR1 SGHRS and CDR2 YFSETQ. Trimming takes 1 base from V and 5 bases from J, and the germline ends sit 21 bases apart. Comments on this clonotype: Its antigen is still unknown. Nothing much larger sits one base from this clone, and base qualities are not available.

Input material: blood, either unsorted or a sorted T cell fraction (not recorded which). The chain links TRBV5-1 with TRBJ1-4; the D gene is possibly TRBD1, with 5 bases matching. This TCR was sampled from a male donor with ankylosing spondylitis or in good health (not recorded which). The CDR3 protein: CASSLWVLGTAENEKLFF. The DNA sequence is as follows: TGCGCCAGCAGCTTGTGGGTACTCGGGACCGCAGAGAATGAAAAACTGTTTTTT.